The clone carrying this T cell receptor (beta chain) was seen a handful of times. The investigators reverse transcribed all of the isolated RNA, so they sequenced expressed TCRB transcripts. Profiling relied on immunoSEQ multiplex PCR, and the TCRdb table lists in-frame clones only, not all of them. The profile shows 350,000 to 450,000 clones, approximately 15% of them singletons. The sample originates from a study of beta chain features in type 1 diabetes. Germline V gene sequence: CDR1 SGHTA, CDR2 FQGNSA. The CDR3 has 16 residues. V lost 5 bases, J lost 5 bases, and 9 bases stayed unmatched. The authors took one heparinised blood draw, averaging approximately 120 mL, from each donor. Purity of each sorted population was above 95%.

The rearrangement uses TRBV7-2 and TRBJ2-1; 10 nucleotides agree with TRBD1. The sequence derives from a man aged 25 to 40 in good health. Sequencing input: naive CD4+ T cells from blood. For the CDR3, the DNA is TGTGCCAGCAGCACGAGGGTGGGACAGGGGCACAATGAGCAGTTCTTC. It encodes CASSTRVGQGHNEQFF. The full variable domain, completed using reference TRBV7-2 and TRBJ2-1, is GAGVSQSPSNKVTEKGKDVELRCDPISGHTALYWYRQSLGQGLEFLIYFQGNSAPDKSGLPSDRFSAERTGGSVSTLTIQRTQQEDSAVYLCASSTRVGQGHNEQFFGPGTRLTVL.